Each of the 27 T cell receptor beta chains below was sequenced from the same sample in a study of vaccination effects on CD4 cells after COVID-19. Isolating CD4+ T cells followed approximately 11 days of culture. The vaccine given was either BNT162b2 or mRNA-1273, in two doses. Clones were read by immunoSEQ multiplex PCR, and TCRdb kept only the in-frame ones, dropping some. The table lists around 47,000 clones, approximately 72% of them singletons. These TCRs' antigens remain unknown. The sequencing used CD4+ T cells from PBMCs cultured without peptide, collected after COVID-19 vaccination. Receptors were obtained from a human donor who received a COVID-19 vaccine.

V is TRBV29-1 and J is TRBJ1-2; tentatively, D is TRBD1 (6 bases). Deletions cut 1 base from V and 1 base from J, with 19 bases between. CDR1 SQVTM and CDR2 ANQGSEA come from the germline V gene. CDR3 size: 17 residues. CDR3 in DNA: TGCAGCGTTGAAGGCGGGCGGAGGGGGTCGATTAACTATGGCTACACCTTC. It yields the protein CSVEGGRRGSINYGYTF. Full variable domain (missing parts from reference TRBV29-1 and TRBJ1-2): SAVISQKPSRDICQRGTSLTIQCQVDSQVTMMFWYRQQPGQSLTLIATANQGSEATYESGFVIDKFPISRPNLTFSTLTVSNMSPEDSSIYLCSVEGGRRGSINYGYTFGSGTRLTVV.

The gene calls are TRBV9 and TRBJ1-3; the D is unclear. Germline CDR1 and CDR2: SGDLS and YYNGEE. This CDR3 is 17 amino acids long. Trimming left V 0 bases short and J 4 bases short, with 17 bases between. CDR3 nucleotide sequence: TGTGCCAGCAGCGTAGATCAGAGGGTTTTATCCGGAAACACCATATATTTT. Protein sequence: CASSVDQRVLSGNTIYF. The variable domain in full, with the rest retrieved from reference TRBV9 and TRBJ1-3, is DSGVTQTPKHLITATGQRVTLRCSPRSGDLSVYWYQQSLDQGLQFLIQYYNGEERAKGNILERFSAQQFPDLHSELNLSSLELGDSALYFCASSVDQRVLSGNTIYFGEGSWLTVV.

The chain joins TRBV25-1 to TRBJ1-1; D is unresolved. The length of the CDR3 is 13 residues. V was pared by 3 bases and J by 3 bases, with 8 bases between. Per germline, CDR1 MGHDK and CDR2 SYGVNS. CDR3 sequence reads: CASSEGTYTEAFF. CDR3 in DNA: TGTGCCAGCAGTGAGGGTACGTACACTGAAGCTTTCTTT. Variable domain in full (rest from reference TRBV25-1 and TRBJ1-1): EADIYQTPRYLVIGTGKKITLECSQTMGHDKMYWYQQDPGMELHLIHYSYGVNSTEKGDLSSESTVSRIRTEHFPLTLESARPSHTSQYLCASSEGTYTEAFFGQGTRLTVV.

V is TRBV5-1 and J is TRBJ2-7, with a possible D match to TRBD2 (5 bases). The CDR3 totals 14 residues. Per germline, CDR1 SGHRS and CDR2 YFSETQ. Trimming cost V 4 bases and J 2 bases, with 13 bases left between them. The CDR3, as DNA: TGCGCCAGCAGCCCTGATGACGGGACCTACGAGCAGTACTTC. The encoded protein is CASSPDDGTYEQYF.

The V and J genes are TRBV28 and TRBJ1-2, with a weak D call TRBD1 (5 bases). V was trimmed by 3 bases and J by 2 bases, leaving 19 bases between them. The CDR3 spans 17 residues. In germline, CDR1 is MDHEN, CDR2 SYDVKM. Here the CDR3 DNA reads TGTGCCAGCAGTTTTTCGGACATAGGCGGGGCGAACTATGGCTACACCTTC. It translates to CASSFSDIGGANYGYTF.

The CDR3 protein is CASSPSTGLDYGYTF. The CDR3 nucleotides read TGTGCCAGCTCACCCTCAACAGGGTTGGACTATGGCTACACCTTC. The chain links TRBV18 to TRBJ1-2; a possible D gene is TRBD1 (6 bases). CDR1 and CDR2 (germline): KGHSH, LQKENI. With 3 bases removed from V and 3 bases from J, the gap between germline ends came to 14 bases. There are 15 residues in the CDR3.

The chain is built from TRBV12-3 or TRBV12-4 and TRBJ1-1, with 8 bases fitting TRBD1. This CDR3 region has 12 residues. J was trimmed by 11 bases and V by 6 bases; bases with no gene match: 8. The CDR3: CASRHGTGLAFF. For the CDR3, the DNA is TGTGCCAGCAGGCATGGGACAGGCCTTGCTTTCTTT.

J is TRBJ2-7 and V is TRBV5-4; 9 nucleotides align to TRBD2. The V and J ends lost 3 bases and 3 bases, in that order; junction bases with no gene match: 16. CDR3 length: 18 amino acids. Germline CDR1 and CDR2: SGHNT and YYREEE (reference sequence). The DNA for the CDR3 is TGTGCCAGCAGCTCGCAGGCGGCTAGCGGGGCCGGAGTCTACGAGCAGTACTTC. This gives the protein CASSSQAASGAGVYEQYF. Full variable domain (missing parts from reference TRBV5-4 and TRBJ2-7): ETGVTQSPTHLIKTRGQQVTLRCSSQSGHNTVSWYQQALGQGPQFIFQYYREEENGRGNFPPRFSGLQFPNYSSELNVNALELDDSALYLCASSSQAASGAGVYEQYFGPGTRLTVT.

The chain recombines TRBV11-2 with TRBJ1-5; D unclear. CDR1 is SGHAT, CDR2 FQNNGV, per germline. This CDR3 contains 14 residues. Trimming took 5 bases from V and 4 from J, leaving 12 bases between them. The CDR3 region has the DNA TGTGCCAGCAGCGCCCGGGGTGGTAATCAGCCCCAGCATTTT. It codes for CASSARGGNQPQHF.

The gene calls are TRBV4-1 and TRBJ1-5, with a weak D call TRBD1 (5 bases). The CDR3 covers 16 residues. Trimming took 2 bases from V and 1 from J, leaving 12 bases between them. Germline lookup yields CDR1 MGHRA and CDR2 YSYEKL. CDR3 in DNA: TGCGCCAGCAGCCAATCTTATGCAGGGAGCAATCAGCCCCAGCATTTT. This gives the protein CASSQSYAGSNQPQHF.

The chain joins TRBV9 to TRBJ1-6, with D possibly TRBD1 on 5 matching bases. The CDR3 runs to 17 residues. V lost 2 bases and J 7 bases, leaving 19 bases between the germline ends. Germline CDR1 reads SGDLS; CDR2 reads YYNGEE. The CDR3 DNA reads TGTGCCAGCAGCGTTATGTCGGGGGTTCCAGGGAATTCACCCCTCCACTTT. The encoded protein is CASSVMSGVPGNSPLHF.

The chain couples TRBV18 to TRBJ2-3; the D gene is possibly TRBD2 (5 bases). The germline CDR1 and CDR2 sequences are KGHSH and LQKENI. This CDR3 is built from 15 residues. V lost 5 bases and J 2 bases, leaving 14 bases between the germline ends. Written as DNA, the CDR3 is TGTGCCAGCTCAAGCTATCTAGCCCCCACAGATACGCAGTATTTT. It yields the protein CASSSYLAPTDTQYF.

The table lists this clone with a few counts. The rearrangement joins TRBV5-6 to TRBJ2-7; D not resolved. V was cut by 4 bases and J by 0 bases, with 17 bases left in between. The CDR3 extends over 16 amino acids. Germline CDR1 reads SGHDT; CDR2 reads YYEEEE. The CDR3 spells CASSHGPGRSSYEQYF. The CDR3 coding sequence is TGTGCCAGCAGCCACGGACCCGGCAGGAGCTCCTACGAGCAGTACTTC.

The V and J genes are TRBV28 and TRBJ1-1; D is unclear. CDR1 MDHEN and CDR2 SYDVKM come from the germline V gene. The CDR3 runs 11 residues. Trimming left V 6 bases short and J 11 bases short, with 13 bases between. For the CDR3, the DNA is TGTGCCAGCAGGTCAGTCCAGTGGGCTTTCTTT. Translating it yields CASRSVQWAFF.

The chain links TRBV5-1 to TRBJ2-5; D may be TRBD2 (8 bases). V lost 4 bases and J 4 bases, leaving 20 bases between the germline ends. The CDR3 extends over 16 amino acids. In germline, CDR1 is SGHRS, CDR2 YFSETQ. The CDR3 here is CASSADPGRGLETQYF. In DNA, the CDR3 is TGCGCCAGCAGCGCCGACCCCGGGAGGGGGCTAGAGACCCAGTACTTC.

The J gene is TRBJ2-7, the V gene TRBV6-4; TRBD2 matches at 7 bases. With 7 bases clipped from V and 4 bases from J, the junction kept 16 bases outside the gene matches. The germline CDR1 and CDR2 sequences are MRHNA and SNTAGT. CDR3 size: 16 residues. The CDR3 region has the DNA TGTGCCAGCATCCTAACCGGGACGGGGGGTTTATACGAGCAGTACTTC. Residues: CASILTGTGGLYEQYF.

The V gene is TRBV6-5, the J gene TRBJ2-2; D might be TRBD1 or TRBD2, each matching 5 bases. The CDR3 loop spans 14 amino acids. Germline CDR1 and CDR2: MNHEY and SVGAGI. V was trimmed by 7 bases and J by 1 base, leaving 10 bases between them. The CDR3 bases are TGTGCCAGCAAGGGACGGGAGAACACCGGGGAGCTGTTTTTT. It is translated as CASKGRENTGELFF.

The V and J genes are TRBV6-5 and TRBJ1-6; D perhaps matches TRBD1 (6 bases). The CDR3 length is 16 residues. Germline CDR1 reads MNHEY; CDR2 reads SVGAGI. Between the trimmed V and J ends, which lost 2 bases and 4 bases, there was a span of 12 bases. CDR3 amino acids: CASSYRGQPYNSPLHF. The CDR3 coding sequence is TGTGCCAGCAGTTACAGGGGACAACCTTATAATTCACCCCTCCACTTT.

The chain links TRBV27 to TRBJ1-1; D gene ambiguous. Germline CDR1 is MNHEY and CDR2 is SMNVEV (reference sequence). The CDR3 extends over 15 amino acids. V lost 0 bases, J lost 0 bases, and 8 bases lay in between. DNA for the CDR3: TGTGCCAGCAGTTTATCGGGCTACCTGAACACTGAAGCTTTCTTT. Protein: CASSLSGYLNTEAFF.

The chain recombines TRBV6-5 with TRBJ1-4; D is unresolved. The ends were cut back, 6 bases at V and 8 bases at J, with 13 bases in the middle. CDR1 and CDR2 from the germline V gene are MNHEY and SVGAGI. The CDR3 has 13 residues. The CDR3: CASRTDVAEKLFF. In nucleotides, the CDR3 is TGTGCCAGCAGGACGGACGTGGCCGAAAAACTGTTTTTT.

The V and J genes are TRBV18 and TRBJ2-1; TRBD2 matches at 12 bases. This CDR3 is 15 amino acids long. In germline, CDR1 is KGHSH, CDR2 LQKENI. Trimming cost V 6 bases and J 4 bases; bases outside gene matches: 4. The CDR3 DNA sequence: TGTGCCAGCTCCTGGACTAGCGGGGAGTACAATGAGCAGTTCTTC. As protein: CASSWTSGEYNEQFF.

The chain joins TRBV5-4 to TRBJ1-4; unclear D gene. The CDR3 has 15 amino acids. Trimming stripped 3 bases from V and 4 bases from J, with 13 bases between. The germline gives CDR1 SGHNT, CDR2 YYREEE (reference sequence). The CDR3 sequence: CASSSSGVNNEKLFF. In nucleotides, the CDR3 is TGTGCCAGCAGCTCATCCGGGGTTAATAATGAAAAACTGTTTTTT.

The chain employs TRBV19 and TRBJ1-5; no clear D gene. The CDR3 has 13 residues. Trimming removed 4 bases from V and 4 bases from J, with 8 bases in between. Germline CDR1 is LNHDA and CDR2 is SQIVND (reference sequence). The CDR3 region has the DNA TGTGCCAGTAGTACCGGGATGAATCAGCCCCAGCATTTT. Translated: CASSTGMNQPQHF.

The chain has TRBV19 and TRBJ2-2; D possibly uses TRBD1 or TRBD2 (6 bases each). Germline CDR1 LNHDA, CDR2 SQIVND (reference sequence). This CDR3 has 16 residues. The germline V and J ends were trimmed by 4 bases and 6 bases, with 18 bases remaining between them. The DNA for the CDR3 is TGTGCCAGTAGTAGAGTAGGGGGGAGCCAATCCGGGGAGCTGTTTTTT. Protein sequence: CASSRVGGSQSGELFF.

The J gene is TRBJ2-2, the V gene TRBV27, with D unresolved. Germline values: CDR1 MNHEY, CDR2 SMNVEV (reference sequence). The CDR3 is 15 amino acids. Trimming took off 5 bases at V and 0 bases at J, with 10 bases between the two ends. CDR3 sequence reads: CASSITYPNTGELFF. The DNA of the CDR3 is TGTGCCAGCAGTATCACGTATCCGAACACCGGGGAGCTGTTTTTT.

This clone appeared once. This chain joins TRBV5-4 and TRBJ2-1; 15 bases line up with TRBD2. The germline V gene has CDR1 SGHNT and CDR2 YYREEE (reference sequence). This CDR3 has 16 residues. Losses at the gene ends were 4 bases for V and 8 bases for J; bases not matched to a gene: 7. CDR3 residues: CASSPGLAGGADEQFF. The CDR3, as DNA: TGTGCCAGCAGCCCGGGACTAGCGGGAGGTGCCGATGAGCAGTTCTTC.

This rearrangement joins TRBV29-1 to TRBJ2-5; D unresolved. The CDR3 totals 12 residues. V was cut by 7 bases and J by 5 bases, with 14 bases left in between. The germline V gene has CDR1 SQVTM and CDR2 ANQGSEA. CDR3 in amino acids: CSGRRQTETQYF. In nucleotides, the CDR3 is TGCAGCGGCCGGAGACAAACGGAGACCCAGTACTTC.